Listed here are 21 T cell receptor beta chains from one sample, sequenced in a study of early T cells in non-severe SARS-CoV-2 infection. One entry per CDR3 protein results from TCRdb running MiXCR on the 5' RACE reads. The sample includes about 71,000 distinct CDR3 sequences, around 12% of them seen just once. Specimen: whole blood, collected at baseline. These receptor sequences come from an adult who was a healthcare worker with PCR-confirmed SARS-CoV-2 infection or an uninfected control (not recorded which).

This clonotype was counted only a few times. Mismatch with germline at one junction end may stem from a read error. The chain uses TRBV27 and TRBJ2-2, with D perhaps matching TRBD1 or TRBD2 (6 bases each). Germline V gene lookup returns CDR1 MNHEY and CDR2 SMNVEV (reference sequence). The CDR3 length is 15 residues. The CDR3 DNA sequence: TGTGCCAGCAGTTTAGGAGGGGGGAACCCCGGGGAGCTGTTTTTT. Translation gives CASSLGGGNPGELFF.

This clonotype was seen repeatedly, ten times or more. The V gene is TRBV29-1, the J gene TRBJ1-2; no definite D call. Germline loops: CDR1 SQVTM, CDR2 ANQGSEA. This CDR3 contains 11 residues. Trimming took 3 bases from V and 5 from J, leaving 7 bases between them. The CDR3 DNA reads TGCAGCGTTGAGGCCCTATATGGCTACACCTTC. Its protein product is CSVEALYGYTF.

The chain has TRBV9 and TRBJ2-1; D ambiguous. There are 15 residues in the CDR3. Trimming removed 0 bases at V and 8 bases at J, with 15 bases between. The V gene's germline CDR1 is SGDLS and CDR2 YYNGEE. Here the CDR3 DNA reads TGTGCCAGCAGCGTAGCCCACAGCCGGGCGGATGAGCAGTTCTTC. It encodes CASSVAHSRADEQFF.

This clonotype was recorded a few times. The junction shows a germline mismatch at one end, possibly a read error. This chain connects TRBV2 to TRBJ2-7; weak D call: TRBD2 (5 bases). CDR3 size: 12 residues. CDR1 and CDR2 (germline): SNHLY, FYNNEI. CDR3 nucleotide sequence: TGTGCCAGCAGTGAGGGGAGTTGGGTACGGCACTTC. This translates into CASSEGSWVRHF.

J is TRBJ1-1 and V is TRBV5-1; D is unclear. Trimming left V 0 bases short and J 2 bases short, with 11 bases between. The CDR3 extends over 15 amino acids. Germline V gene lookup returns CDR1 SGHRS and CDR2 YFSETQ. The CDR3 reads CASSLDGGVNTEAFF. In DNA form, the CDR3 reads TGCGCCAGCAGCTTGGACGGCGGAGTCAACACTGAAGCTTTCTTT.

V gene TRBV5-1 combines with J gene TRBJ1-6; unclear D gene. The CDR3 contains 14 residues. V was shortened by 3 bases and J by 7 bases, with 11 bases between the two germline ends. CDR1 SGHRS and CDR2 YFSETQ come from the germline V gene. Written as DNA, the CDR3 is TGCGCCAGCAGCTCGTCAGGAAACAATTCACCCCTCCACTTT. It specifies CASSSSGNNSPLHF.

This clonotype appeared a few times. The rearrangement joins TRBV7-9 to TRBJ1-1; perhaps TRBD1 as D (5 bases). This CDR3 has 14 amino acids. V gave up 5 bases and J gave up 1 base, with 11 bases separating them. The germline gives CDR1 SEHNR, CDR2 FQNEAQ (reference sequence). The DNA of the CDR3 is TGTGCCAGCAGCCCTGCGAGGGGGAACACTGAAGCTTTCTTT. Protein product: CASSPARGNTEAFF.

A few counts support this clonotype. This rearrangement joins TRBV3-1 to TRBJ2-7; D remains unclear. This CDR3 spans 14 amino acids. Trimming took off 4 bases at V and 3 bases at J, with 13 bases between the two ends. Germline CDR1 reads LGHDT; CDR2 reads YNNKEL (reference sequence). The CDR3 loop reads CASSRTKDRYEQYF. DNA of the CDR3: TGTGCCAGCAGCCGAACTAAGGATCGCTACGAGCAGTACTTC.

This chain's CDR3 is CASRLSRGNTGELFF. Written as DNA, the CDR3 is TGTGCCAGCAGGCTATCAAGGGGCAACACCGGGGAGCTGTTTTTT. V and J are TRBV11-2 and TRBJ2-2; D might be TRBD1 (5 bases). Trimming removed 6 bases from V and 2 bases from J, with 13 bases in between. CDR1 is SGHAT and CDR2 is FQNNGV in the germline V gene. CDR3 length: 15 amino acids.

This clonotype was counted a few times. The chain carries TRBV28 and TRBJ1-1, with D possibly TRBD1 on 6 matching bases. The CDR3 sequence is 13 residues long. Germline V CDR1 and CDR2: MDHEN, SYDVKM. V was cut by 6 bases and J by 1 base, with 9 bases left in between. CDR3 nucleotide sequence: TGTGCCAGCAGGGGGGGCGGGAACACTGAAGCTTTCTTT. Protein sequence: CASRGGGNTEAFF.

This clonotype appeared a few times. CDR3 residues: CASSSAPTYEQYF. Here the CDR3 DNA reads TGTGCCAGCAGCTCTGCTCCTACCTACGAGCAGTACTTC. This chain connects TRBV7-2 to TRBJ2-7, with D unresolved. The CDR3 has 13 amino acids. Germline V gene sequence: CDR1 SGHTA, CDR2 FQGNSA. Trimming left V 4 bases short and J 2 bases short, with 9 bases between.

This clonotype was detected a few times. V and J are TRBV7-9 and TRBJ2-3; D not certain. The germline V gene encodes CDR1 SEHNR and CDR2 FQNEAQ (reference sequence). CDR3 size: 15 residues. V was trimmed by 5 bases and J by 6 bases, leaving 18 bases between them. The CDR3 protein is CASSPTPWALDTQYF. The CDR3, as DNA: TGTGCCAGCAGCCCGACGCCCTGGGCCCTGGATACGCAGTATTTT.

This clonotype was detected many times. The chain joins TRBV12-3 or TRBV12-4 to TRBJ2-1, with a possible D match to TRBD2 (7 bases). Trimming stripped 6 bases from V and 11 bases from J, with 17 bases between. This CDR3 has 13 residues. The CDR3 nucleotides are TGTGCCAGCAGACTCGGTCGCGGGGGCCAGCAGTTCTTC. Translated: CASRLGRGGQQFF.

This clonotype appeared many times. The chain carries TRBV3-1 and TRBJ1-2; D ambiguous. V gave up 4 bases and J gave up 2 bases, with 8 bases separating them. This CDR3 has 13 amino acids. Germline V gene lookup returns CDR1 LGHDT and CDR2 YNNKEL (reference sequence). CDR3 region: CASSLRSNYGYTF. The DNA for the CDR3 is TGTGCCAGCAGCCTCAGATCGAACTATGGCTACACCTTC.

This clonotype was detected only a few times. The chain joins TRBV11-2 to TRBJ2-7; the D gene is possibly TRBD1 (5 bases). The CDR3 length is 17 residues. The ends were cut back, 2 bases at V and 2 bases at J, with 19 bases in the middle. CDR1 and CDR2 (germline): SGHAT, FQNNGV. For the CDR3, the DNA is TGTGCCAGCAGCTTAAGCTCTCGGCAGGGTTCCCCCTACGAGCAGTACTTC. As protein: CASSLSSRQGSPYEQYF.

This clonotype was found many times. J is TRBJ2-1 and V is TRBV20-1; TRBD1 agrees at 8 bases. The CDR3 is 15 residues long. Germline values: CDR1 DFQATT, CDR2 SNEGSKA (reference sequence). V shed 6 bases, J shed 5 bases, and the junction held 12 bases outside the gene matches. CDR3: CSAVKEDRVNNEQFF. The DNA for the CDR3 is TGCAGTGCCGTAAAAGAGGACAGGGTCAACAATGAGCAGTTCTTC.

A few counts support this clonotype. The chain is built from TRBV10-3 and TRBJ2-7; 7 bases line up with TRBD1. V shed 6 bases, J shed 4 bases, and the junction held 9 bases outside the gene matches. The CDR3 covers 14 residues. Germline V gene data show CDR1 as ENHRY and CDR2 as SYGVKD. For the CDR3, the DNA is TGTGCCATCAGGGGAGAGGGGGCATTTTACGAGCAGTACTTC. Translated, it gives CAIRGEGAFYEQYF.

The table lists this clonotype with a few counts. The chain joins TRBV3-1 to TRBJ1-1; the match to TRBD1 covers 8 bases. This CDR3 has 13 residues. V lost 0 bases and J lost 11; bases outside the gene matches: 5. Germline CDR1 LGHDT, CDR2 YNNKEL (reference sequence). The CDR3 loop reads CASSQDGQGGAFF. Here the CDR3 DNA reads TGTGCCAGCAGCCAAGATGGACAGGGCGGGGCTTTCTTT.

This clonotype was seen only a few times. This sequence joins TRBV3-1 and TRBJ2-3; D not certain. CDR3 length: 17 residues. Between the trimmed V and J ends, which lost 0 bases and 5 bases, there was a span of 18 bases. CDR1 and CDR2 (germline): LGHDT, YNNKEL (reference sequence). The CDR3 spells CASSQDPPAPTLDTQYF. For the CDR3, the DNA is TGTGCCAGCAGCCAAGATCCTCCCGCCCCGACCTTAGATACGCAGTATTTT.

This clonotype was picked up many times. This chain links TRBV12-3 or TRBV12-4 with TRBJ2-1; 8 bases match TRBD2. The V gene end was trimmed by 6 bases and the J gene end by 0 bases; junction bases not matched to a gene: 4. The CDR3 has 15 amino acids. DNA of the CDR3: TGTGCCAGCAGCCGGGCGGGGGGCTCCTACAATGAGCAGTTCTTC. This encodes CASSRAGGSYNEQFF.

This clonotype was detected only a few times. The chain combines TRBV28 with TRBJ2-7, with 7 bases that match TRBD1. The CDR3 has 16 amino acids. V lost 3 bases and J lost 3; bases outside the gene matches: 11. Germline assignment: CDR1 MDHEN and CDR2 SYDVKM. This CDR3 is CASSLLGTEVHYEQYF. CDR3 nucleotide sequence: TGTGCCAGCAGTTTGCTCGGGACAGAAGTTCACTACGAGCAGTACTTC.